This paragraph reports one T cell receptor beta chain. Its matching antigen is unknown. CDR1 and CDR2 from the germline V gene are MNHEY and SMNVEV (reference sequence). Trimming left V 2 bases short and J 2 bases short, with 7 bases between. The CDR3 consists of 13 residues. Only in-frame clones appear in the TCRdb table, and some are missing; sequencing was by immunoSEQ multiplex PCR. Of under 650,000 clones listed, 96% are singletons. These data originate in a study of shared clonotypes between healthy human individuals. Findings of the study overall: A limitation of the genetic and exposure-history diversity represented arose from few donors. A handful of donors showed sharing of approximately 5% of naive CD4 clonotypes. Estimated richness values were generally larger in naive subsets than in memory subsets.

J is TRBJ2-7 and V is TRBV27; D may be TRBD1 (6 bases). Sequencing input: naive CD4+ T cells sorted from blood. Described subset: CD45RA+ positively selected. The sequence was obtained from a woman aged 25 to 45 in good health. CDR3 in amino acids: CASSLRDTYEQYF. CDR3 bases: TGTGCCAGCAGTTTAAGGGACACCTACGAGCAGTACTTC.